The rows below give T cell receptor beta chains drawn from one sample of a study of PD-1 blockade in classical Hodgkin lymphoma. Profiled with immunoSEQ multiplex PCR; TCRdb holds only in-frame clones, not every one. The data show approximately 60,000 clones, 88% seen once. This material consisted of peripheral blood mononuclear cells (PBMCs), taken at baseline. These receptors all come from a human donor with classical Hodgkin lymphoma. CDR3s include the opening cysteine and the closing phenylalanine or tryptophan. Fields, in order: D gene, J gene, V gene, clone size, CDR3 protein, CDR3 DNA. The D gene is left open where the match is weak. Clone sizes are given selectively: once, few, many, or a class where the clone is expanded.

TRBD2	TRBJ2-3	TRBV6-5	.	CASGPAGGTDTQYF	TGTGCCAGCGGTCCAGCGGGGGGGACAGATACGCAGTATTTT
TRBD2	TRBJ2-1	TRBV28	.	CASSAPTGTSGGGPYNEQFF	TGTGCCAGCAGTGCCCCCACCGGGACTAGCGGGGGGGGTCCCTACAATGAGCAGTTCTTC
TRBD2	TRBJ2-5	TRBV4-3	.	CASSQVLAGGVETQYF	TGCGCCAGCAGCCAAGTCCTAGCGGGGGGGGTAGAGACCCAGTACTTC
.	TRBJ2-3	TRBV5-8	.	CASSLLGASTDTQYF	TGTGCCAGCAGCTTATTGGGGGCGAGCACAGATACGCAGTATTTT
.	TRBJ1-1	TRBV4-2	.	CASSQGYRELNTEAFF	TGTGCCAGCAGCCAAGGGTACAGGGAGCTAAACACTGAAGCTTTCTTT
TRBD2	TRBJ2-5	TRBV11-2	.	CASSLAQTSGGRETQYF	TGTGCCAGCAGCTTAGCCCAGACTAGCGGGGGGAGGGAGACCCAGTACTTC
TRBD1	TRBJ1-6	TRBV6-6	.	CASSYDTGVGSPLHF	TGTGCCAGCAGTTACGACACAGGGGTTGGGTCACCCCTCCACTTT
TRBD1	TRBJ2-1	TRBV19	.	CASTPTGAGSYNEQFF	TGTGCCAGTACCCCGACAGGGGCCGGATCCTACAATGAGCAGTTCTTC
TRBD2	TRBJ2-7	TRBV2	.	CASSDRVAGGSEQYF	TGTGCCAGCAGTGACCGAGTAGCGGGGGGGTCCGAGCAGTACTTC
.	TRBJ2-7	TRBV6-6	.	CASTNSYEQYF	TGTGCCAGCACCAACTCCTACGAGCAGTACTTC
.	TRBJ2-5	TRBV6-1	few	CASRWGTPIQETQYF	TGTGCCAGCAGGTGGGGGACACCGATTCAAGAGACCCAGTACTTC
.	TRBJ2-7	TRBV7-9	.	CASSSTWETTYEQYF	TGTGCCAGCAGCTCCACGTGGGAAACCACCTACGAGCAGTACTTC
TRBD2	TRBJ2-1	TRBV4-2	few	CASSQGLAGVNEQFF	TGTGCCAGCAGCCAAGGACTAGCGGGGGTCAATGAGCAGTTCTTC
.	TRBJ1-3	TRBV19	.	CASSTTGIGNTIYF	TGTGCCAGTAGTACTACAGGGATCGGAAACACCATATATTTT
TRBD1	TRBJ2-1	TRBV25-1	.	CASTGGWGQGTNEQFF	TGTGCCAGCACTGGTGGTTGGGGACAGGGCACAAATGAGCAGTTCTTC
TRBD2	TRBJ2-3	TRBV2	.	CASDSNKGGTYTDTQYF	TGTGCCAGCGACTCAAATAAGGGAGGGACCTACACAGATACGCAGTATTTT
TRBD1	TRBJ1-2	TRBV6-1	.	CASSEAQGQAGYGYTF	TGTGCCAGCAGTGAAGCCCAAGGACAGGCCGGTTATGGCTACACCTTC
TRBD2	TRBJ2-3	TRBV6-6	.	CASSRGGAPDTQYF	TGTGCCAGCAGCCGGGGGGGCGCTCCGGATACGCAGTATTTT
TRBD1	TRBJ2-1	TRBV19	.	CASSIVGGHNEQFF	TGTGCCAGTAGTATCGTAGGGGGCCACAATGAGCAGTTCTTC
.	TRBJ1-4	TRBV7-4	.	CASSPSDLLVEKLFF	TGTGCCAGCAGCCCTTCTGACCTACTCGTAGAAAAACTGTTTTTT
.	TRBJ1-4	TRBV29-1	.	CSVAVFTGGEKLFF	TGCAGCGTTGCGGTTTTCACCGGGGGTGAAAAACTGTTTTTT
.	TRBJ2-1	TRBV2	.	CASSWGEQFF	TGTGCCAGCAGCTGGGGTGAGCAGTTCTTC
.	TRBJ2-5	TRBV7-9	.	CASSLDIQDQETQYF	TGTGCCAGCAGCTTAGATATTCAGGATCAAGAGACCCAGTACTTC
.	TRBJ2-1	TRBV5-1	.	CASSLGGARSYNEQFF	TGCGCCAGCAGCTTAGGAGGGGCTCGGTCCTACAATGAGCAGTTCTTC
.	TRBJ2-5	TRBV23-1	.	CAPTKTEGGRTDLTQETQYF	TGCGCCCCTACCAAGACTGAGGGAGGCAGGACCGACCTTACTCAAGAGACCCAGTACTTC
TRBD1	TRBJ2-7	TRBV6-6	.	CASSYSGTATYEQYF	TGTGCCAGCAGTTACTCCGGGACAGCCACCTACGAGCAGTACTTC
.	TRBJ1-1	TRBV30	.	CAWNNPIRPEYEAFF	TGTGCCTGGAACAACCCCATCAGGCCCGAGTATGAAGCTTTCTTT
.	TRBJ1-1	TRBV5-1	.	CASSPWEGENTEAFF	TGCGCCAGCAGCCCCTGGGAGGGGGAGAACACTGAAGCTTTCTTT
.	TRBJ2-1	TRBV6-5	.	CASSRTRRNEQFF	TGTGCCAGCAGTCGGACCCGTCGTAATGAGCAGTTCTTC
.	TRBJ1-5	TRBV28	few	CASRVGPTVGYSNQPQHF	TGTGCCAGCAGAGTGGGACCGACAGTGGGATATAGCAATCAGCCCCAGCATTTT
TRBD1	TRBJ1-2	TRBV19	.	CASSPWTGGGYTF	TGTGCCAGTAGCCCCTGGACAGGAGGAGGCTACACCTTC
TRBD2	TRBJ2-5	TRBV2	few	CASSETPGLAGAEETQYF	TGTGCCAGCAGTGAAACCCCGGGACTAGCGGGGGCGGAAGAGACCCAGTACTTC
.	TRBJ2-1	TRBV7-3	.	CASSLKAANEQFF	TGTGCCAGCAGCCTAAAAGCGGCAAATGAGCAGTTCTTC
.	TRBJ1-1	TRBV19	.	CASSINRIRRRNTEAFF	TGTGCCAGTAGTATAAACAGGATTCGCCGTAGGAACACTGAAGCTTTCTTT
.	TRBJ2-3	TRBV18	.	CASSPQGPSTDTQYF	TGTGCCAGCTCACCACAGGGGCCGTCCACAGATACGCAGTATTTT
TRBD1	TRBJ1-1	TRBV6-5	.	CASSSQGDTEAFF	TGTGCCAGCAGCTCACAGGGGGACACTGAAGCTTTCTTT
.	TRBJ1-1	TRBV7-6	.	CASSYSENTEAFF	TGTGCCAGCAGTTATTCAGAGAACACTGAAGCTTTCTTT
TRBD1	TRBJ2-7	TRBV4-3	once	CASSQEVAGGYEQYF	TGCGCCAGCAGCCAAGAAGTGGCAGGGGGTTACGAGCAGTACTTC
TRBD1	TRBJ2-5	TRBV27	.	CASSSLGGWETQYF	TGTGCCAGCAGTTCCTTAGGGGGCTGGGAGACCCAGTACTTC
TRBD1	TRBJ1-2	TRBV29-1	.	CSVHEPFGGGNGYTF	TGCAGCGTGCATGAGCCCTTCGGAGGGGGCAATGGCTACACCTTC
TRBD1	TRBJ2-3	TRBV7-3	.	CASSLGTVTQADTQYF	TGTGCCAGCAGCTTAGGGACAGTTACTCAGGCAGATACGCAGTATTTT
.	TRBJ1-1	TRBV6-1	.	CASSEVRVNTEAFF	TGTGCCAGCAGTGAAGTCAGGGTAAACACTGAAGCTTTCTTT
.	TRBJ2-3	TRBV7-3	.	CASSPFTRVGDTQYF	TGTGCCAGCAGCCCCTTCACGAGGGTTGGGGATACGCAGTATTTT
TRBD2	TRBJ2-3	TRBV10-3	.	CAISDPAGGASDTQYF	TGTGCCATCAGTGACCCTGCCGGGGGGGCATCGGATACGCAGTATTTT
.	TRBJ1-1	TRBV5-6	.	CASSLVGSSTEAFF	TGTGCCAGCAGCTTGGTAGGGAGCAGCACTGAAGCTTTCTTT
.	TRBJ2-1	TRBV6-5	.	CASTETGTNEQFF	TGTGCCAGCACCGAAACAGGGACCAATGAACAGTTCTTC
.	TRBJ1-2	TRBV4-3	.	CASSQELDGPSGGHYGYTF	TGCGCCAGCAGCCAAGAACTGGACGGACCCTCCGGGGGACACTATGGCTACACCTTC
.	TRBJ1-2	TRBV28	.	CASSLVSINYGYTF	TGTGCCAGCAGTTTAGTTTCCATTAACTATGGCTACACCTTC
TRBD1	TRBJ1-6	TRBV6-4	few	CASSDSPGGSSPLHF	TGTGCCAGCAGTGACTCACCAGGGGGAAGCTCACCCCTCCACTTT
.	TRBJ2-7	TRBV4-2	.	CASSQRVGQGGYEQYF	TGTGCCAGCAGCCAAAGGGTCGGGCAGGGTGGCTACGAGCAGTACTTC